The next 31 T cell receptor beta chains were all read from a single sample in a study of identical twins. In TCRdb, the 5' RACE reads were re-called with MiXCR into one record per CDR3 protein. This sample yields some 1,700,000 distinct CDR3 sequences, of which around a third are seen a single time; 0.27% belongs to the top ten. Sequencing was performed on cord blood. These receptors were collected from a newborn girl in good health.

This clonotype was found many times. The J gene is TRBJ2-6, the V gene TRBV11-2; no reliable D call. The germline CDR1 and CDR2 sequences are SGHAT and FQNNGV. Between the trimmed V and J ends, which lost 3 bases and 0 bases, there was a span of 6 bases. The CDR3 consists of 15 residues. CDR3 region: CASSFRLSGANVLTF. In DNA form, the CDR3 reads TGTGCCAGCAGCTTCCGTCTCTCTGGGGCCAACGTCCTGACTTTC.

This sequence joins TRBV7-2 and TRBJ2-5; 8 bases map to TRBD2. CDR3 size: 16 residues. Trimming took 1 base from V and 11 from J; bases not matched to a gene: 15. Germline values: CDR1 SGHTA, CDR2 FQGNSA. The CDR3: CASSLDSRTSHNEQYF. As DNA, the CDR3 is TGTGCCAGCAGCTTAGACTCTAGGACTAGCCACAATGAGCAGTACTTC.

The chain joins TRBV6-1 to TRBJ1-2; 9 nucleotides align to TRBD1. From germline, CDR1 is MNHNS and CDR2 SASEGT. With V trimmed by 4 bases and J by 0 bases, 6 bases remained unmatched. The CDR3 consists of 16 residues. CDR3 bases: TGTGCCAGCAGTGCAATCCGGGACAGGGCTAACTATGGCTACACCTTC. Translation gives CASSAIRDRANYGYTF.

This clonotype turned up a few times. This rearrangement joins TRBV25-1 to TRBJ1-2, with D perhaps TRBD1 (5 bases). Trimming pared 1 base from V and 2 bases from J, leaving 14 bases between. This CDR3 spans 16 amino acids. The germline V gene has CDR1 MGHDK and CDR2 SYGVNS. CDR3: CASSEWGPDGNYGYTF. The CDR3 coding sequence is TGTGCCAGCAGTGAATGGGGCCCGGACGGGAACTATGGCTACACCTTC.

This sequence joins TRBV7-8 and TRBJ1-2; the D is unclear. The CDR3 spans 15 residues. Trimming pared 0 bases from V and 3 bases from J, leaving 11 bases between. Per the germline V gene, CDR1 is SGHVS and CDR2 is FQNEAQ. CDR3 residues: CASSLAGSGHYGYTF. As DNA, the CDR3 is TGTGCCAGCAGCTTAGCAGGGTCTGGACACTATGGCTACACCTTC.

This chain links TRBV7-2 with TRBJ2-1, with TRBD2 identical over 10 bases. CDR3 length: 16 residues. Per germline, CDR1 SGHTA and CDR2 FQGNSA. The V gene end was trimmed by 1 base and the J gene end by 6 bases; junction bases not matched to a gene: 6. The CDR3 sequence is CASSLGGLAGANEQFF. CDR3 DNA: TGTGCCAGCAGCTTAGGAGGGCTAGCGGGAGCCAATGAGCAGTTCTTC.

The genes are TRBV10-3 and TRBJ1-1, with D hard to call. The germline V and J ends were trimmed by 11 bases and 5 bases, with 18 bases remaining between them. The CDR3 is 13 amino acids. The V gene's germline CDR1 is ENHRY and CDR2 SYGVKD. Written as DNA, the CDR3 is TGTGCCTTATCTGGTGGGCGTGGGACTGAAGCTTTCTTT. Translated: CALSGGRGTEAFF.

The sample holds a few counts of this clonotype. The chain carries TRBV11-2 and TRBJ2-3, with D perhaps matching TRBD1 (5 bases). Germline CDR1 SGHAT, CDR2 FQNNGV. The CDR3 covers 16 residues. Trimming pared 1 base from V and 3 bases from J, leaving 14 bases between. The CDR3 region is CASSLGSWTPTDTQYF. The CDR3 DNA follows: TGTGCCAGCAGCTTAGGGAGTTGGACACCTACAGATACGCAGTATTTT.

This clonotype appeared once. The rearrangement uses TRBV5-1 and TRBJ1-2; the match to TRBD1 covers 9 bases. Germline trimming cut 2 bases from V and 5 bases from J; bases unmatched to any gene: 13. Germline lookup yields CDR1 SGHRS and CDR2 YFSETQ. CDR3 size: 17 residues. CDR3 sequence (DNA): TGCGCCAGCAGCTTTCAAGCCGGGACAGGGCCACGTTATGGCTACACCTTC. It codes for CASSFQAGTGPRYGYTF. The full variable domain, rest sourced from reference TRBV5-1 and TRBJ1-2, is KAGVTQTPRYLIKTRGQQVTLSCSPISGHRSVSWYQQTPGQGLQFLFEYFSETQRNKGNFPGRFSGRQFSNSRSEMNVSTLELGDSALYLCASSFQAGTGPRYGYTFGSGTRLTVV.

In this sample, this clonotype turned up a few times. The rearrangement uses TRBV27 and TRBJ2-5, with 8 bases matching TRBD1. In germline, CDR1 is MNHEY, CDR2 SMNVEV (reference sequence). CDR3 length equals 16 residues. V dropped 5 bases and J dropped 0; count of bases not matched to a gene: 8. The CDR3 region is CASSRTGPANQETQYF. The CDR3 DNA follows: TGTGCCAGCAGTCGGACAGGGCCTGCAAACCAAGAGACCCAGTACTTC.

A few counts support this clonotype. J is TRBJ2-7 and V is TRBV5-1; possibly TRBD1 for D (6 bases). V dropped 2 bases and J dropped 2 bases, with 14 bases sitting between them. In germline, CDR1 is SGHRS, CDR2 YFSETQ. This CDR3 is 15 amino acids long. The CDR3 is CASSFRGAGTYEQYF. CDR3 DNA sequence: TGCGCCAGCAGCTTCAGGGGCGCTGGGACCTACGAGCAGTACTTC.

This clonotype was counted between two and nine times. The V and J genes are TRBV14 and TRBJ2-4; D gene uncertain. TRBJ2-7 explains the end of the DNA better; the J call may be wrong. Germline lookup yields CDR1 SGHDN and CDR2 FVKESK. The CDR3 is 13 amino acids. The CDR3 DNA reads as TGTGCCAGCAGCCATGGGCATTTCTACGAGCAGTACTTC. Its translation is CASSHGHFYEQYF.

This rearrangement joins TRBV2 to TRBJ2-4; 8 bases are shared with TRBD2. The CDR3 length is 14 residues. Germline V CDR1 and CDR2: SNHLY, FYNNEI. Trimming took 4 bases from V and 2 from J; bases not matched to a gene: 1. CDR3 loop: CASSGGGTKNIQYF. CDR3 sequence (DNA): TGTGCCAGCAGTGGCGGGGGGACCAAAAACATTCAGTACTTC.

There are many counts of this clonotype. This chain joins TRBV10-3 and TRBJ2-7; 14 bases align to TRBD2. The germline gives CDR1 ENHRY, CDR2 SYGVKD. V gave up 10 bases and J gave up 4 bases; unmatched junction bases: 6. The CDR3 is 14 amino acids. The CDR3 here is CATGTSGGPYEQYF. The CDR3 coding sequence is TGTGCCACAGGGACTAGCGGGGGCCCTTACGAGCAGTACTTC.

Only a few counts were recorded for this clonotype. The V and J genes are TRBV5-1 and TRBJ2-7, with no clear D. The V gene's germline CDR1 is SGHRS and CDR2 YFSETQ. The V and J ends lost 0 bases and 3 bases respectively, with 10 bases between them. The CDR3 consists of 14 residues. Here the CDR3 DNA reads TGCGCCAGCAGCTTGGGTCAGTACGTCTACGAGCAGTACTTC. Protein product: CASSLGQYVYEQYF. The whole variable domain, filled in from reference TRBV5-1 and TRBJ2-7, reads KAGVTQTPRYLIKTRGQQVTLSCSPISGHRSVSWYQQTPGQGLQFLFEYFSETQRNKGNFPGRFSGRQFSNSRSEMNVSTLELGDSALYLCASSLGQYVYEQYFGPGTRLTVT.

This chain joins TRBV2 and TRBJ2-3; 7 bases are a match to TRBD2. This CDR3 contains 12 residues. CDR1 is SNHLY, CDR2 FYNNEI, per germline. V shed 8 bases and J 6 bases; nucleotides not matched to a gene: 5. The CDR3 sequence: CASPRGVDTQYF. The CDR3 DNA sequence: TGTGCCAGCCCCCGGGGGGTGGATACGCAGTATTTT. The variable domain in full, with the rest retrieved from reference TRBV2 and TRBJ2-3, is EPEVTQTPSHQVTQMGQEVILRCVPISNHLYFYWYRQILGQKVEFLVSFYNNEISEKSEIFDDQFSVERPDGSNFTLKIRSTKLEDSAMYFCASPRGVDTQYFGPGTRLTVL.

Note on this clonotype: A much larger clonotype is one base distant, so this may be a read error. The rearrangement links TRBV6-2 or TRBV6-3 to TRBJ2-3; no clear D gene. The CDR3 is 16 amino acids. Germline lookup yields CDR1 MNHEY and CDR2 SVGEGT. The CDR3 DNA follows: TGTGCCAACAGTTACTCGCTCGGAGTGAGCACAGATACGCAGTATTTT. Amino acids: CANSYSLGVSTDTQYF.

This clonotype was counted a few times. The DNA for the CDR3 is TGCAGTGATACAGGAGGACTTGGAACAGATACGCAGTATTTT. This sequence encodes CSDTGGLGTDTQYF. The rearrangement links TRBV20-1 to TRBJ2-3, with D tentatively TRBD1 or TRBD2 (5 bases each). CDR3 size: 14 residues. Germline V gene data show CDR1 as DFQATT and CDR2 as SNEGSKA (reference sequence). The V end was cut by 7 bases, the J end by 3 bases, with 17 bases between.

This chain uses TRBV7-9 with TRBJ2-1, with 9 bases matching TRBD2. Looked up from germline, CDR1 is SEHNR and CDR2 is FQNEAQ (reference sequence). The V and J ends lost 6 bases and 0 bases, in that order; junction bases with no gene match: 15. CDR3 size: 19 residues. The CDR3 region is CASSLRISGRGASYNEQFF. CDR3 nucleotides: TGTGCCAGCAGTTTAAGGATTAGCGGGAGAGGGGCCTCCTACAATGAGCAGTTCTTC.

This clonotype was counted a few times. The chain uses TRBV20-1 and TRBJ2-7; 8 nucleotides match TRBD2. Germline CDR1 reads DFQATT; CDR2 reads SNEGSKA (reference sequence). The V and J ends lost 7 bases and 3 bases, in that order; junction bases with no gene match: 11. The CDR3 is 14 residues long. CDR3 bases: TGCAGTGTTAGCCGGGGTAGCGGGAACTACGAGCAGTACTTC. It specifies CSVSRGSGNYEQYF.

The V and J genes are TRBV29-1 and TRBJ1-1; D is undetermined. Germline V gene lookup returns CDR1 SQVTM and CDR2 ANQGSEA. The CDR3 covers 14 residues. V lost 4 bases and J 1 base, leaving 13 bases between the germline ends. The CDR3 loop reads CSVVARGWNTEAFF. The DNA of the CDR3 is TGCAGCGTTGTGGCCCGAGGGTGGAACACTGAAGCTTTCTTT.

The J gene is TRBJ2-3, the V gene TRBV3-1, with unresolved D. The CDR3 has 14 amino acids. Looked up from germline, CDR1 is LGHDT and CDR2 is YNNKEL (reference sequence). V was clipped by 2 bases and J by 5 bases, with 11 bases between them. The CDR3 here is CASSQPQTGDTQYF. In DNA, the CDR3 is TGTGCCAGCAGCCAACCCCAGACTGGAGATACGCAGTATTTT.

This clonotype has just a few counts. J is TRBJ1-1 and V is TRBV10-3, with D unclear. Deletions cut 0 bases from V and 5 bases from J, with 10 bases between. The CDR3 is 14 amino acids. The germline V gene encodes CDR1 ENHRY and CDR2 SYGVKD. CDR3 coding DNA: TGTGCCATCAGTGAGTCCGGGAGGCAAACTGAAGCTTTCTTT. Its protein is CAISESGRQTEAFF.

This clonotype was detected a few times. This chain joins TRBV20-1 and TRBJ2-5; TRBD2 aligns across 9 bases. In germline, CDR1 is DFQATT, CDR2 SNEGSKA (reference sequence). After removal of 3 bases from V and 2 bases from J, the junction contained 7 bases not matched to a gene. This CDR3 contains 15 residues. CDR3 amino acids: CSASKGSGGQETQYF. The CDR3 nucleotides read TGCAGTGCTAGTAAGGGTAGCGGGGGACAAGAGACCCAGTACTTC.

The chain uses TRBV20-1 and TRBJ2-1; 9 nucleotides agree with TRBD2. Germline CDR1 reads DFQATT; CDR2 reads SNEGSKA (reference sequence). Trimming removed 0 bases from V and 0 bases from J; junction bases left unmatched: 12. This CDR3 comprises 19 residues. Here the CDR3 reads CSARDLARSGGSSYNEQFF. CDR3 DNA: TGCAGTGCTAGAGATCTAGCCCGTAGCGGGGGTAGCTCCTACAATGAGCAGTTCTTC.

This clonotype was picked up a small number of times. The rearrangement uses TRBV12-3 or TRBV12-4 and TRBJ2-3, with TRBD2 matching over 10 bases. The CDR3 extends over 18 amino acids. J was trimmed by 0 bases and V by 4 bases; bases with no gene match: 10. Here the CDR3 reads CASSSGQETSGSTDTQYF. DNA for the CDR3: TGTGCCAGCAGTTCGGGACAGGAGACTAGCGGGAGCACAGATACGCAGTATTTT.

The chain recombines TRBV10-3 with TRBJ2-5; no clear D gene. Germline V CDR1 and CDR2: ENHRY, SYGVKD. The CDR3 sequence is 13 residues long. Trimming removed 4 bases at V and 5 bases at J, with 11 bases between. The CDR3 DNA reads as TGTGCCATCAGTGTAGTTTTAGGGGAGACCCAGTACTTC. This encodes CAISVVLGETQYF.

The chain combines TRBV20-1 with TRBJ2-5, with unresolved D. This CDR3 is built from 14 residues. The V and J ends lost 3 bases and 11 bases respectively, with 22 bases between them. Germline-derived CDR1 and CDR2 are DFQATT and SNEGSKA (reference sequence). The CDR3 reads CSASAGSSYNEQYF. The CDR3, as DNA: TGCAGTGCTAGCGCTGGAAGCTCCTACAATGAGCAGTACTTC.

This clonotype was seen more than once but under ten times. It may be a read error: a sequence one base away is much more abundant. DNA of the CDR3: TGTGCCACCGGGACTAGCCCCTACAATGAGCAGTTCTTC. It specifies CATGTSPYNEQFF. This rearrangement joins TRBV28 to TRBJ2-1; 9 nucleotides line up with TRBD2. The CDR3 has 13 residues. Germline V gene sequence: CDR1 MDHEN, CDR2 SYDVKM. The V and J ends lost 10 bases and 2 bases, in that order; junction bases with no gene match: 3.

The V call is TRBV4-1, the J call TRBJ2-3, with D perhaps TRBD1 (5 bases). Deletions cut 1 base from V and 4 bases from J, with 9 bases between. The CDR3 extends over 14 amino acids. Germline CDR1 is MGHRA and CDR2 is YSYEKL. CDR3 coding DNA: TGCGCCAGCAGCCAAGGCACAGGATCAGATACGCAGTATTTT. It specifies CASSQGTGSDTQYF.

The CDR3 protein is CASSEGSGGYQETQYF. The CDR3 nucleotides are TGTGCCAGCAGTGAGGGTAGCGGGGGGTACCAAGAGACCCAGTACTTC. The chain has TRBV25-1 and TRBJ2-5; 10 positions agree with TRBD2. V shed 3 bases, J shed 0 bases, and the junction held 4 bases outside the gene matches. The CDR3 totals 16 residues. The germline V gene has CDR1 MGHDK and CDR2 SYGVNS.